This T cell receptor (beta chain) was sequenced during a study of blood T cell repertoires in COVID-19. Assay: immunoSEQ multiplex PCR; the TCRdb copy retains only in-frame clones and omits some. In the table there are 280,000 or so clones, 87% of which are singletons. Germline V gene sequence: CDR1 LNHDA, CDR2 SQIVND (reference sequence). V dropped 4 bases and J dropped 8; count of bases not matched to a gene: 11. The CDR3 length is 15 residues. Material: PBMCs or T cells enriched from blood (not recorded which). The chain combines TRBV19 with TRBJ1-2; 9 bases are a match to TRBD1. The source is a woman aged 35 to 49 who had recovered from COVID-19. In DNA form, the CDR3 reads TGTGCCAGTAGTACAACAGGGGGCGCGGCTTTGGGCTACACCTTC. It is translated as CASSTTGGAALGYTF. The full variable domain, with the rest looked up from reference TRBV19 and TRBJ1-2, is DGGITQSPKYLFRKEGQNVTLSCEQNLNHDAMYWYRQDPGQGLRLIYYSQIVNDFQKGDIAEGYSVSREKKESFPLTVTSAQKNPTAFYLCASSTTGGAALGYTFGSGTRLTVV.